The entry that follows covers one TCR beta chain sequence. From the RT-PCR reads, TCRdb called clonotypes with MiXCR, one entry per CDR3 protein. The sample has approximately 200,000 distinct CDR3 sequences, 38% seen once. The data belong to a study of patients and donors after allogeneic stem cell transplantation. V lost 5 bases, J lost 2 bases, and 14 bases stayed unmatched. The CDR3 consists of 16 residues. Looked up from germline, CDR1 is DFQATT and CDR2 is SNEGSKA (reference sequence). The sequenced material came from blood, either unsorted or a sorted T cell fraction (not recorded which). V and J are TRBV20-1 and TRBJ1-2; 7 positions match TRBD1. This receptor was obtained from a human donor who was either an allogeneic HSCT recipient or a stem cell or donor lymphocyte infusion donor (not recorded which). It is not recorded whose cells these are; they may come from a transplant donor. CDR3 in DNA: TGCAGTGCTTACGCGCTCGGGAACAGGGGCAACTATGGCTACACCTTC. This translates into CSAYALGNRGNYGYTF.